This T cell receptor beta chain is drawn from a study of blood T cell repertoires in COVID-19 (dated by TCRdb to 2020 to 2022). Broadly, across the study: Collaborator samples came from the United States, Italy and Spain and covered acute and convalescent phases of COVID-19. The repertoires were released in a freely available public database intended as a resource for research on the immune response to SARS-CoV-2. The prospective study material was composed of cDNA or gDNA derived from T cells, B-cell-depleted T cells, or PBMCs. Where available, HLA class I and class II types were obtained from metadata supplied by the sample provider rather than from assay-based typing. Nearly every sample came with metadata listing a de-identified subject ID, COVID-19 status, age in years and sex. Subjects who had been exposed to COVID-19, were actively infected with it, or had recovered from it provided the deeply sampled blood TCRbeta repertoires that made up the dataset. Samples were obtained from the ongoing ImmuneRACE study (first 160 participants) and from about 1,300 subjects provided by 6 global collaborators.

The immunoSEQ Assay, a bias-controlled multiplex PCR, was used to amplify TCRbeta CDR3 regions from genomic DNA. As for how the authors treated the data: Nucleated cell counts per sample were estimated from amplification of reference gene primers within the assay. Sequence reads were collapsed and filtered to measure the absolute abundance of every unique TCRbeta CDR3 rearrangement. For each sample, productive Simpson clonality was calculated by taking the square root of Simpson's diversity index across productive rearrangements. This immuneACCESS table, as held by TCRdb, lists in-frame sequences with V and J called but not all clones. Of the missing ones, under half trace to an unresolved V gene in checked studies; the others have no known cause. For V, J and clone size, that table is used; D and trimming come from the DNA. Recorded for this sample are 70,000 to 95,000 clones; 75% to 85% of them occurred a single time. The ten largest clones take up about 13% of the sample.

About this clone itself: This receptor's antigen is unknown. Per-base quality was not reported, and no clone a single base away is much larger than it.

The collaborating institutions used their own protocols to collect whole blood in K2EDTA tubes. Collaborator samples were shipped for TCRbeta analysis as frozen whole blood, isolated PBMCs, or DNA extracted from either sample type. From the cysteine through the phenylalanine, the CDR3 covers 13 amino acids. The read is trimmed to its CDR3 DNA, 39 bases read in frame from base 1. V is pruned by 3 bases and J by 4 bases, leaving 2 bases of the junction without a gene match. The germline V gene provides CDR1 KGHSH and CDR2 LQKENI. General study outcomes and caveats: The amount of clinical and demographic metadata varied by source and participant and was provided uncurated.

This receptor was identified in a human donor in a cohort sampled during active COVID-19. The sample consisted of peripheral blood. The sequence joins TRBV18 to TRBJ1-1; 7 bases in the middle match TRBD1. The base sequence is TGTGCCAGCTCACCGGGACAGACCACTGAAGCTTTCTTT. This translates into CASSPGQTTEAFF.